The 29 T cell receptor beta chains reported below all come from one sample, sequenced in a study of graft-versus-host responses after intestinal transplantation. Repertoires were generated with immunoSEQ multiplex PCR, while TCRdb's copy carries only in-frame clones and drops some. The sample consists of around 5,900 clones, roughly 30% of them appearing once. Sequencing used alloreactive CD4+ T cells from a mixed lymphocyte reaction culture, obtained before transplantation. Subset specified: CFSE-low proliferating T cells sorted from roughly six-day pre-transplant mixed lymphocyte reaction (GvH or HvG direction). These receptors all stem from a human patient who was an organ donor for intestinal transplantation.

The gene calls are TRBV21-1 and TRBJ1-5; the table's D call, TRBD1, was not checked against the DNA. TRBV21-1 is described as a pseudogene. The CDR3 extends over 15 amino acids. The CDR3 DNA reads as TGTGCCAGCAGCAAAAAAAGACAGGGGGATCAGCCCCAGCATTTT. Protein product: CASSKKRQGDQPQHF.

The sample holds a few counts of this clone. This rearrangement joins TRBV7-2 to TRBJ1-1; D not resolved. The germline CDR1 and CDR2 sequences are SGHTA and FQGNSA. The CDR3 contains 12 residues. V lost 2 bases to trimming and J lost 8 bases, with 9 bases between them. The CDR3 region is CASSLRQQEAFF. The CDR3 DNA reads TGTGCCAGCAGCTTAAGGCAGCAGGAAGCTTTCTTT.

The chain combines TRBV4-1 with TRBJ1-6; tentatively, D is TRBD1 (5 bases). The CDR3 runs 16 residues. From germline, CDR1 is MGHRA and CDR2 YSYEKL. Between the trimmed V and J ends, which lost 1 base and 7 bases, there was a span of 14 bases. The CDR3 is CASSQVSGVANSPLHF. The CDR3, as DNA: TGCGCCAGCAGCCAAGTATCGGGGGTGGCGAATTCACCCCTCCACTTT.

The chain joins TRBV5-1 to TRBJ2-1, with 11 nucleotides matching TRBD2. Looked up from germline, CDR1 is SGHRS and CDR2 is YFSETQ. The CDR3 totals 16 residues. V lost 0 bases and J lost 4; bases outside the gene matches: 3. Here the CDR3 reads CASSLGLAGWYNEQFF. The CDR3 DNA reads TGCGCCAGCAGCTTGGGACTAGCGGGGTGGTACAATGAGCAGTTCTTC.

The V call is TRBV5-5, the J call TRBJ2-5; D is undetermined. Trimming removed 0 bases from V and 5 bases from J, with 8 bases in between. The germline V gene has CDR1 SGHKS and CDR2 YYEKEE (reference sequence). There are 13 residues in the CDR3. Here the CDR3 DNA reads TGTGCCAGCAGCTTGGGCCCCAGGGAGACCCAGTACTTC. Protein product: CASSLGPRETQYF. The whole variable domain, remainder taken from reference TRBV5-5 and TRBJ2-5, is DAGVTQSPTHLIKTRGQQVTLRCSPISGHKSVSWYQQVLGQGPQFIFQYYEKEERGRGNFPDRFSARQFPNYSSELNVNALLLGDSALYLCASSLGPRETQYFGPGTRLLVL.

This clone was detected only a few times. This chain uses TRBV4-2 with TRBJ1-6; 11 nucleotides line up with TRBD1. The CDR3 covers 17 residues. Germline trimming cut 1 base from V and 3 bases from J; bases unmatched to any gene: 2. Germline CDR1 and CDR2: LGHNA and YNFKEQ. CDR3 protein: CASSQGGTGGYNSPLHF. In nucleotides, the CDR3 is TGTGCCAGCAGCCAAGGCGGGACAGGGGGCTATAATTCACCCCTCCACTTT.

The chain couples TRBV19 to TRBJ1-1; D gene uncertain. V dropped 5 bases and J dropped 0 bases, with 16 bases sitting between them. Per the germline V gene, CDR1 is LNHDA and CDR2 is SQIVND (reference sequence). The CDR3 covers 16 residues. CDR3 sequence: CASSLSLTLMNTEAFF. The CDR3 DNA sequence: TGTGCCAGTAGTCTCTCACTGACACTTATGAACACTGAAGCTTTCTTT.

Worth noting for this clone: A read error is possible here, since a much larger clone lies one base away. V gene TRBV5-6 combines with J gene TRBJ1-1; 9 positions match TRBD1. Germline CDR1 and CDR2: SGHDT and YYEEEE. This CDR3 is built from 16 residues. The CDR3 nucleotides read TGTGGCAGCAGCTTCGGACAGGGGCCATTTGGGACTGAAGCTTTCTTT. Amino acids: CGSSFGQGPFGTEAFF.

This clone has a handful of counts. CDR3 sequence: CASSEYGTGNYGYTF. The CDR3 nucleotides read TGTGCCAGCAGTGAATATGGGACAGGGAACTATGGCTACACCTTC. V gene TRBV25-1 combines with J gene TRBJ1-2; 9 positions agree with TRBD1. The CDR3 is made up of 15 amino acids. Germline CDR1 and CDR2: MGHDK and SYGVNS. The junction had 1 base not matched to a gene; V was cut back by 0 bases and J by 2 bases.

The rearrangement joins TRBV6-1 to TRBJ1-2; D is ambiguous. The CDR3 has 14 residues. Looked up from germline, CDR1 is MNHNS and CDR2 is SASEGT. The V and J ends lost 2 bases and 3 bases respectively, with 10 bases between them. CDR3 region: CASSEMVGHYGYTF. In DNA, the CDR3 is TGTGCCAGCAGTGAAATGGTAGGACACTATGGCTACACCTTC.

This clone came up a few times. This could be a read error, since a much larger clone is one nucleotide away. The J gene is TRBJ1-2, the V gene TRBV25-1, with unresolved D. CDR1 is MGHDK and CDR2 is SYGVNS in the germline V gene. The CDR3 runs to 13 residues. The CDR3 is CACRASGNYGYTF. CDR3 bases: TGTGCCTGCAGAGCGTCAGGAAACTATGGCTACACCTTC.

This chain joins TRBV6-6 and TRBJ1-2; no reliable D call. Germline V gene sequence: CDR1 MNHNY, CDR2 SVGAGI (reference sequence). The CDR3 runs to 13 residues. The V end was cut by 5 bases, the J end by 4 bases, with 11 bases between. CDR3 DNA sequence: TGTGCCAGCAGTACTCCTTCCGCCTATGGCTACACCTTC. Its protein product is CASSTPSAYGYTF.

This chain links TRBV4-2 with TRBJ2-2; 9 nucleotides agree with TRBD1. CDR1 is LGHNA and CDR2 is YNFKEQ in the germline V gene. Losses at the gene ends were 5 bases for V and 4 bases for J; bases not matched to a gene: 5. CDR3 size: 15 residues. The chain's CDR3 is CASSVRDRVTGELFF. DNA for the CDR3: TGTGCCAGCAGCGTCCGGGACAGGGTCACCGGGGAGCTGTTTTTT.

This clone was found a few times. This chain uses TRBV10-3 with TRBJ1-5, with TRBD1 identical over 9 bases. The CDR3 runs 14 residues. From germline, CDR1 is ENHRY and CDR2 SYGVKD. Unmatched junction bases numbered 5, after V lost 5 bases and J lost 6 bases. This CDR3 reads CAISRDREGQPQHF. CDR3 DNA sequence: TGTGCCATCAGTAGGGACAGGGAGGGTCAGCCCCAGCATTTT.

The gene calls are TRBV30 and TRBJ2-7; 12 bases line up with TRBD2. Germline loops: CDR1 GTSNPN, CDR2 SVGIG (reference sequence). Trimming removed 2 bases from V and 0 bases from J; junction bases left unmatched: 8. The CDR3 has 17 residues. CDR3 loop: CAWSPTGLAGLSYEQYF. In nucleotides, the CDR3 is TGTGCCTGGAGTCCAACGGGACTAGCGGGCCTCTCCTACGAGCAGTACTTC.

This clone is deemed medium-sized. The DNA of the CDR3 is TGTGCCAGCAGCTTAGCAAGTAGGGTTGAGCAGTTCTTC. Translation: CASSLASRVEQFF. The chain recombines TRBV7-9 with TRBJ2-1; D is ambiguous. V lost 0 bases to trimming and J lost 9 bases, with 9 bases between them. The CDR3 spans 13 residues. Per germline, CDR1 SEHNR and CDR2 FQNEAQ (reference sequence). Supplemented by reference TRBV7-9 and TRBJ2-1, the full variable domain reads DTGVSQNPRHKITKRGQNVTFRCDPISEHNRLYWYRQTLGQGPEFLTYFQNEAQLEKSRLLSDRFSAERPKGSFSTLEIQRTEQGDSAMYLCASSLASRVEQFFGPGTRLTVL.

The chain combines TRBV5-1 with TRBJ2-5; D remains ambiguous. Per the germline V gene, CDR1 is SGHRS and CDR2 is YFSETQ. The CDR3 has 14 amino acids. The V end was cut by 2 bases, the J end by 3 bases, with 11 bases between. The CDR3 DNA reads TGCGCCAGCAGCTTCTCCAAGAGAGAAGAGACCCAGTACTTC. This gives the protein CASSFSKREETQYF.

The gene calls are TRBV11-2 and TRBJ2-7, with 7 nucleotides matching TRBD1. Per the germline V gene, CDR1 is SGHAT and CDR2 is FQNNGV. The CDR3 loop spans 15 amino acids. J was trimmed by 0 bases and V by 4 bases; bases with no gene match: 6. CDR3 coding DNA: TGTGCCAGCAGCTCCGAGGGACAGCCCTCCTACGAGCAGTACTTC. This translates into CASSSEGQPSYEQYF.

This clone is termed medium-sized. The J gene is TRBJ1-5, the V gene TRBV6-5; D is unclear. The CDR3 loop spans 13 amino acids. CDR1 and CDR2 (germline): MNHEY, SVGAGI. The V end lost 2 bases, the J end lost 2 bases, and 4 bases lay between the germline ends. As DNA, the CDR3 is TGTGCCAGCAGTTACGGGGGCAATCAGCCCCAGCATTTT. Encoded protein: CASSYGGNQPQHF.

This chain joins TRBV4-1 and TRBJ2-2; TRBD2 might be the D (6 bases). This CDR3 comprises 17 residues. V gave up 4 bases and J gave up 6 bases, with 21 bases separating them. Germline-derived CDR1 and CDR2 are MGHRA and YSYEKL. CDR3 amino acids: CASSLRVWREWAGELFF. The CDR3 region has the DNA TGCGCCAGCAGCCTTAGGGTTTGGAGGGAGTGGGCCGGGGAGCTGTTTTTT.

By its share, this clone is large. CDR3 loop: CASSYFRTGIYGYTF. The CDR3 coding sequence is TGTGCCAGCAGTTACTTTCGGACAGGGATCTATGGCTACACCTTC. The chain couples TRBV6-5 to TRBJ1-2, with 8 bases lining up with TRBD1. Germline CDR1 reads MNHEY; CDR2 reads SVGAGI. The length of the CDR3 is 15 residues. With V trimmed by 1 base and J by 4 bases, 5 bases remained unmatched.

V usage is TRBV7-1 and J usage is TRBJ2-7; D is possibly TRBD2 (5 bases). TRBV7-1 counts as an open reading frame of uncertain function. Trimming took off 4 bases at V and 10 bases at J, with 14 bases between the two ends. The CDR3 is 12 amino acids. The CDR3 region has the DNA TGTGCCAGCAGCTTTCCGGGGTCCCTACAGTACTTC. As protein: CASSFPGSLQYF.

This clone was seen only a few times. The rearrangement links TRBV2 to TRBJ2-7, with D perhaps TRBD1 (6 bases). This CDR3 region has 14 residues. Germline CDR1 reads SNHLY; CDR2 reads FYNNEI. V was pared by 7 bases and J by 2 bases, with 15 bases between. The CDR3 DNA sequence: TGTGCCAGCATCGTCGACAAGGGGGCCTACGAGCAGTACTTC. Its translation: CASIVDKGAYEQYF.

Concerning this clone itself: Relative to the germline gene, one junction end is altered; a read error may explain this. The rearrangement uses TRBV5-3 and TRBJ2-1; TRBD2 might be the D (6 bases). TRBV5-3 is reported as an ORF; its role is uncertain. The CDR3 has 13 amino acids. This chain's CDR3 is CASSLGREDEQFF. As DNA, the CDR3 is TGTGCCAGCAGCTTGGGAAGGGAGGATGAGCAGTTCTTC.

This clone is labeled as medium-sized (0.01 to 0.1%). V is TRBV19 and J is TRBJ2-3, with TRBD2 matching 8 bases. Trimming removed 1 base from V and 4 bases from J; junction bases left unmatched: 1. The CDR3 contains 14 residues. Germline CDR1 LNHDA, CDR2 SQIVND (reference sequence). The CDR3 reads CASSIAGGPDTQYF. The CDR3 DNA follows: TGTGCCAGTAGTATAGCGGGGGGGCCAGATACGCAGTATTTT.

CDR3 nucleotide sequence: TGCGCCAGCAGCTTTGACAGGGGTTCACCCCTCCACTTT. This codes for CASSFDRGSPLHF. The chain uses TRBV5-1 and TRBJ1-6, with TRBD1 matching 8 bases. The CDR3 contains 13 residues. Germline trimming cut 2 bases from V and 9 bases from J; bases unmatched to any gene: 1. The germline CDR1 and CDR2 sequences are SGHRS and YFSETQ. The entire variable domain, with the rest obtained from reference TRBV5-1 and TRBJ1-6, is as follows: KAGVTQTPRYLIKTRGQQVTLSCSPISGHRSVSWYQQTPGQGLQFLFEYFSETQRNKGNFPGRFSGRQFSNSRSEMNVSTLELGDSALYLCASSFDRGSPLHFGNGTRLTVT.

There are a few counts of this clone. The CDR3 sequence is CASSLGEGDSPLHF. The CDR3 DNA follows: TGTGCCAGCAGCTTAGGGGAGGGAGATTCACCCCTCCACTTT. The rearrangement links TRBV7-9 to TRBJ1-6; D gene unclear. The germline V and J ends were trimmed by 1 base and 8 bases, with 9 bases remaining between them. Germline assignment: CDR1 SEHNR and CDR2 FQNEAQ (reference sequence). The CDR3 has 14 residues.

This chain connects TRBV7-2 to TRBJ1-1, with 8 bases that match TRBD1. Per germline, CDR1 SGHTA and CDR2 FQGNSA. CDR3 length equals 14 residues. Trimming at V came to 5 bases and at J to 4 bases, leaving 6 bases not matched to a gene. This CDR3 reads CASSVQGAVTEAFF. CDR3 coding DNA: TGTGCCAGCAGCGTTCAGGGGGCGGTCACTGAAGCTTTCTTT. Based on the CDR3 plus reference TRBV7-2 and TRBJ1-1, the full variable domain is GAGVSQSPSNKVTEKGKDVELRCDPISGHTALYWYRQSLGQGLEFLIYFQGNSAPDKSGLPSDRFSAERTGGSVSTLTIQRTQQEDSAVYLCASSVQGAVTEAFFGQGTRLTVV.

This clone is medium-sized. The V gene is TRBV5-4, the J gene TRBJ2-5; no clear D gene. Germline V gene lookup returns CDR1 SGHNT and CDR2 YYREEE (reference sequence). The CDR3 spans 12 residues. Trimming took 0 bases from V and 5 from J, leaving 5 bases between them. The CDR3: CASSLVGETQYF. The DNA for the CDR3 is TGTGCCAGCAGCTTGGTCGGGGAGACCCAGTACTTC.